This T cell receptor (beta chain) was observed in a study of blood T cell repertoires in COVID-19 (dated by TCRdb to about 2020). About the study as a whole: Collaborator samples came from the United States, Italy and Spain and covered acute and convalescent phases of COVID-19. The material from the prospective study consisted of cDNA or gDNA derived from T cells, B-cell-depleted T cells, or PBMCs. The dataset comprised deeply sampled blood TCRbeta repertoires from subjects exposed to, actively infected with, or recovered from COVID-19. The repertoires were released in a freely available public database intended as a resource for research on the immune response to SARS-CoV-2. The samples were drawn from the first 160 participants of the ongoing ImmuneRACE study and from some 1,300 subjects provided by 6 global collaborators. Sample metadata almost always included a de-identified subject ID, COVID-19 status, age in years and sex. Where available, HLA class I and class II types were taken from metadata supplied by the sample provider and were not determined by assay-based typing. Study-wide findings and limitations: The amount of clinical and demographic metadata varied by source and participant and was provided uncurated.

Whole blood was collected in K2EDTA tubes by collaborating institutions according to the institutions' own protocols. Collaborator samples were shipped for TCRbeta analysis as frozen whole blood, isolated PBMCs, or DNA extracted from either sample type. Points on this clone: What antigen it recognizes has not been identified. Per-base qualities were not stored, and no clone one base away is much larger.

TCRbeta CDR3 regions were amplified from genomic DNA using the immunoSEQ Assay, a bias-controlled multiplex PCR. For the original study's pipeline: Within the assay, amplification of reference gene primers was used to estimate how many nucleated cells each sample contained. To quantify the absolute abundance of each unique TCRbeta CDR3 rearrangement, sequence reads were collapsed and filtered. For each sample, productive Simpson clonality was calculated as the square root of Simpson's diversity index across productive rearrangements. Imported from immuneACCESS, the table was reduced by TCRdb to in-frame sequences with V and J called. These copies leave out some clones; in studies compared against another copy, an unresolved V gene accounts for under half, and the cause of the remainder is not known. V, J and clone size derive from that table, while D and trimming were established from the DNA sequence. Across this sample there are 180,000 or so clones, with approximately 86% seen only once. The leading ten clones occupy approximately 6.5% of the sample.

Sequencing was performed on peripheral blood. This sequence was found in a woman aged 80 or over in a cohort sampled during active or convalescent COVID-19.

The nucleotide sequence is given as TGTGCCAGCAGTTACTTTCGTCACAGGGACGGGAACATTCAGTACTTC. This is translated as CASSYFRHRDGNIQYF. The V gene is TRBV6-2 or TRBV6-3 and the J gene is TRBJ2-4; a weak D assignment points to TRBD1 (6 bases agree). V is reduced by 1 base and J by 7 bases, leaving a spacing of 17 bases between them. The germline V gene supplies CDR1 MNHEY and CDR2 SVGEGT. Its CDR3 holds 16 amino acids, cysteine through phenylalanine. The kept DNA is CDR3 alone, 48 bases in frame from the first base.